The sequence of this TCR beta chain was determined in a study of blood T cell repertoires in COVID-19. Looking at the study overall: PBMCs, B-cell-depleted T cells, or T cells provided the cDNA or gDNA that made up the material.

Followed over time, Seattle patients had been enrolled while infection was active. CDR3 length: 15 amino acids. V was pared by 3 bases and J by 4 bases, with 13 bases between. Germline CDR1 and CDR2: SGHTA and FQGNSA. Produced via immunoSEQ multiplex PCR; TCRdb's table is partial and in-frame only. The sample shows 210,000 or so clones, over 75% of them seen only once. The TCR was taken from a man aged 45 to 65 with COVID-19, enrolled during active disease. The rearrangement joins TRBV7-2 to TRBJ1-5; no clear D gene. The sequenced sample consisted of peripheral blood. CDR3 sequence reads: CASSFAGGLNQPQHF. CDR3 nucleotides: TGTGCCAGCAGCTTTGCCGGAGGGCTAAATCAGCCCCAGCATTTT.